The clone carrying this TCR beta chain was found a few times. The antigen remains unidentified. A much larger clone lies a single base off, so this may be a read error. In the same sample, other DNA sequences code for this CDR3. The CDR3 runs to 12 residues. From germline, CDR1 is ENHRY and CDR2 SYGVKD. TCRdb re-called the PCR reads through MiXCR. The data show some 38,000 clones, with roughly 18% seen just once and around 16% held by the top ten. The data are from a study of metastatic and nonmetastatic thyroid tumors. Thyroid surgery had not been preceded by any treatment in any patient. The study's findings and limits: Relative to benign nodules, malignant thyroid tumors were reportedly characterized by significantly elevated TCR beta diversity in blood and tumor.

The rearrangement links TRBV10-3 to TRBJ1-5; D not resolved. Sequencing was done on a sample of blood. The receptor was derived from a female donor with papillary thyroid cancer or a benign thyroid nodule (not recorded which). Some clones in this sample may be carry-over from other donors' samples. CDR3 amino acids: CASSSTNQPQHF. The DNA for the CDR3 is TGTGCATCCTCGAGCACCAATCAGCCCCAGCATTTT.